One sample yielded the 20 T cell receptor beta chains listed below, sequenced in a study of shared clonotypes between healthy human individuals. Only in-frame clones appear in the TCRdb table, and some are missing; sequencing was by immunoSEQ multiplex PCR. The sample carries 2 million to 2.5 million clones, around 90% recorded once. Sample: naive CD4+ T cells from PBMCs. Indicated subset: CD45RA+ positively selected. These receptors were taken from a man between 18 and 29 years old in good health. Some clones in this sample may be carry-over from other donors' samples.

A few counts support this clone. Other DNA sequences in the same sample also yield this CDR3. The gene calls are TRBV9 and TRBJ1-1; D remains unclear. The CDR3 totals 14 residues. In germline, CDR1 is SGDLS, CDR2 YYNGEE. V was cut by 0 bases and J by 2 bases, with 8 bases left in between. The CDR3 here is CASSVVGQNTEAFF. The DNA of the CDR3 is TGTGCCAGCAGCGTAGTGGGTCAAAACACTGAAGCTTTCTTT.

This chain links TRBV27 with TRBJ2-7; TRBD1 aligns across 9 bases. V was clipped by 4 bases and J by 2 bases; unmatched bases: 9. CDR1 and CDR2 (germline): MNHEY, SMNVEV (reference sequence). The CDR3 runs to 16 residues. CDR3 sequence (DNA): TGTGCCAGCAGTTACATTTACAGGGGGCGCCCCTACGAGCAGTACTTC. It codes for CASSYIYRGRPYEQYF.

The V gene is TRBV5-1, the J gene TRBJ1-2; D is ambiguous. CDR1 SGHRS and CDR2 YFSETQ come from the germline V gene. The V end lost 0 bases, the J end lost 7 bases, and 16 bases lay between the germline ends. This CDR3 contains 15 residues. CDR3 in amino acids: CASSLARGRDSGYTF. The CDR3 coding sequence is TGCGCCAGCAGCTTGGCTCGAGGACGGGATAGTGGCTACACCTTC.

V usage is TRBV6-1 and J usage is TRBJ2-3; D is tentatively TRBD1 or TRBD2 (5 bases each). The germline V gene has CDR1 MNHNS and CDR2 SASEGT. This CDR3 is 13 amino acids long. Trimming stripped 5 bases from V and 4 bases from J, with 10 bases between. In DNA, the CDR3 is TGTGCCAGCAGTAGACAGCGGTCAGATACGCAGTATTTT. It encodes CASSRQRSDTQYF.

Of note for this clone: The sample carries other DNA sequences with the same CDR3. The chain couples TRBV28 to TRBJ2-7, with 9 positions matching TRBD1. The CDR3 is made up of 13 amino acids. Germline V lookup: CDR1 MDHEN, CDR2 SYDVKM. J was trimmed by 3 bases and V by 6 bases; bases with no gene match: 3. Written as DNA, the CDR3 is TGTGCCAGCAGGCTGGACAGGGGCTACGAGCAGTACTTC. Encoded protein: CASRLDRGYEQYF. Variable domain in full (rest from reference TRBV28 and TRBJ2-7): DVKVTQSSRYLVKRTGEKVFLECVQDMDHENMFWYRQDPGLGLRLIYFSYDVKMKEKGDIPEGYSVSREKKERFSLILESASTNQTSMYLCASRLDRGYEQYFGPGTRLTVT.

The chain joins TRBV9 to TRBJ2-1; 14 nucleotides line up with TRBD2. The CDR3 is 17 residues long. Germline V CDR1 and CDR2: SGDLS, YYNGEE. Trimming took 0 bases from V and 8 from J; bases not matched to a gene: 7. The chain's CDR3 is CASSVASGTSGSDEQFF. CDR3 nucleotide sequence: TGTGCCAGCAGCGTAGCTTCCGGGACTAGCGGGAGCGATGAGCAGTTCTTC.

In the case of this clone: The same CDR3 can be traced to other DNA sequences in this sample. This rearrangement joins TRBV9 to TRBJ2-5; 10 bases line up with TRBD2. Germline V gene lookup returns CDR1 SGDLS and CDR2 YYNGEE. V trimming: 0 bases; J trimming: 4 bases; junction bases outside the gene matches: 3. This CDR3 comprises 15 residues. The CDR3: CASSVGPSGRETQYF. The CDR3 region has the DNA TGTGCCAGCAGCGTAGGGCCTAGCGGGAGAGAGACCCAGTACTTC.

The count of this clone is one. The chain combines TRBV5-1 with TRBJ2-1, with 7 bases that match TRBD2. Germline lookup yields CDR1 SGHRS and CDR2 YFSETQ. V trimming: 0 bases; J trimming: 4 bases; junction bases outside the gene matches: 7. This CDR3 comprises 16 residues. In nucleotides, the CDR3 is TGCGCCAGCAGCTTGGTCCCGACTAGCCGGTACAATGAGCAGTTCTTC. It encodes CASSLVPTSRYNEQFF.

J is TRBJ2-2 and V is TRBV6-6, with D hard to call. Germline CDR1 reads MNHNY; CDR2 reads SVGAGI (reference sequence). The V gene lost 6 bases and the J gene lost 4 bases, with 6 bases spanning the gap. The CDR3 totals 12 residues. The CDR3 protein is CASSTLTGELFF. In nucleotides, the CDR3 is TGTGCCAGCAGCACACTCACCGGGGAGCTGTTTTTT.

The chain employs TRBV28 and TRBJ1-4; D unresolved. Germline CDR1 MDHEN, CDR2 SYDVKM. The CDR3 sequence is 17 residues long. Trimming removed 1 base from V and 0 bases from J, with 12 bases in between. The CDR3 reads CASSLYIVGATNEKLFF. CDR3 coding DNA: TGTGCCAGCAGTTTATACATCGTGGGTGCAACTAATGAAAAACTGTTTTTT.

The rearrangement uses TRBV27 and TRBJ2-3, with D perhaps TRBD1 or TRBD2 (5 bases each). Trimming cost V 3 bases and J 6 bases, with 13 bases left between them. The CDR3 runs 14 residues. From germline, CDR1 is MNHEY and CDR2 SMNVEV (reference sequence). CDR3: CASSLGRAPDTQYF. CDR3 nucleotides: TGTGCCAGCAGTTTGGGACGGGCCCCGGATACGCAGTATTTT.

With respect to this clone: The sample carries other DNA sequences with the same CDR3. This sequence joins TRBV6-5 and TRBJ2-1, with 7 nucleotides matching TRBD2. This CDR3 region has 15 residues. CDR1 is MNHEY and CDR2 is SVGAGI in the germline V gene. J lost 1 base, V lost 2 bases, and 2 bases had no gene match. The CDR3 is CASSYGGSSYNEQFF. The CDR3, as DNA: TGTGCCAGCAGTTACGGCGGGAGTTCCTACAATGAGCAGTTCTTC.

The chain recombines TRBV30 with TRBJ2-7; TRBD1 aligns across 9 bases. Germline CDR1 is GTSNPN and CDR2 is SVGIG (reference sequence). The CDR3 contains 11 residues. V was clipped by 4 bases and J by 6 bases; unmatched bases: 1. CDR3 bases: TGTGCCTGGAACAGGGGGCGCGAGCAGTACTTC. Translated, it gives CAWNRGREQYF.

The rearrangement joins TRBV9 to TRBJ1-2; a possible D gene is TRBD1 (5 bases). Germline V gene sequence: CDR1 SGDLS, CDR2 YYNGEE. The CDR3 is made up of 16 amino acids. V shed 0 bases and J shed 4 bases, with 16 bases lying between them. The CDR3 spells CASSVATGDRTYGYTF. The CDR3 DNA reads as TGTGCCAGCAGCGTAGCTACCGGGGACCGTACCTATGGCTACACCTTC.

A single count supports this clone. The chain recombines TRBV27 with TRBJ2-1, with TRBD2 identical over 11 bases. Germline V lookup: CDR1 MNHEY, CDR2 SMNVEV (reference sequence). The CDR3 spans 16 residues. Trimming removed 4 bases from V and 5 bases from J; junction bases left unmatched: 7. Written as DNA, the CDR3 is TGTGCCAGCAGTTCGTGGGGACTAGCGGAGAACAATGAGCAGTTCTTC. Protein product: CASSSWGLAENNEQFF.

This rearrangement joins TRBV9 to TRBJ2-1, with D maybe TRBD2 (7 bases). Per the germline V gene, CDR1 is SGDLS and CDR2 is YYNGEE. Between the trimmed V and J ends, which lost 0 bases and 0 bases, there was a span of 22 bases. This CDR3 spans 20 amino acids. CDR3 sequence: CASSVARGGIGGSSYNEQFF. Written as DNA, the CDR3 is TGTGCCAGCAGCGTAGCTAGGGGGGGTATCGGCGGGAGCTCCTACAATGAGCAGTTCTTC.

The rearrangement uses TRBV27 and TRBJ2-3; D unclear. The CDR3 totals 13 residues. The germline V gene encodes CDR1 MNHEY and CDR2 SMNVEV (reference sequence). Between the trimmed V and J ends, which lost 3 bases and 5 bases, there was a span of 9 bases. The CDR3, as DNA: TGTGCCAGCAGTTTCCTAGTTCGAGATACGCAGTATTTT. Protein product: CASSFLVRDTQYF.

This clone was seen a single time. This sequence joins TRBV7-9 and TRBJ1-3; maybe TRBD1 (5 bases). The CDR3 contains 15 residues. The germline gives CDR1 SEHNR, CDR2 FQNEAQ (reference sequence). The V end was cut by 0 bases, the J end by 2 bases, with 8 bases between. The CDR3 DNA reads TGTGCCAGCAGCTTAGCGGGGCTGGCTGGAAACACCATATATTTT. It is translated as CASSLAGLAGNTIYF.

This clone was found once. The V call is TRBV7-8, the J call TRBJ2-7; either TRBD1 or TRBD2 may supply D (5 bases each). CDR1 is SGHVS, CDR2 FQNEAQ, per germline. CDR3 length equals 15 residues. Trimming took off 5 bases at V and 3 bases at J, with 17 bases between the two ends. CDR3 sequence: CASSRAGTQRYEQYF. The DNA of the CDR3 is TGTGCCAGCAGCAGAGCCGGGACGCAGCGCTACGAGCAGTACTTC.

This chain's CDR3 is CASSLSWQGSETQYF. For the CDR3, the DNA is TGTGCCAGCAGTTTATCATGGCAGGGGTCGGAGACCCAGTACTTC. This chain links TRBV27 with TRBJ2-5, with a weak D call TRBD1 (6 bases). The germline gives CDR1 MNHEY, CDR2 SMNVEV (reference sequence). V lost 0 bases and J 5 bases, leaving 13 bases between the germline ends. This CDR3 spans 15 amino acids.